This T cell receptor beta chain was recorded in a study of blood T cell repertoires in COVID-19. Overall study context: Some COVID-19 samples were acute and others convalescent; all came from the United States, Italy and Spain. PBMCs, B-cell-depleted T cells, or T cells were the source of the cDNA or gDNA that made up the material.

The repertoire was sequenced with immunoSEQ multiplex PCR; TCRdb's copy has only in-frame clones and lacks some. Of 120,000 to 150,000 clones in the sample, roughly 87% are singletons; the top ten hold roughly 1%. With 6 bases removed from V and 5 bases from J, the gap between germline ends came to 13 bases. There are 14 residues in the CDR3. Germline V gene lookup returns CDR1 SGHAT and CDR2 FQNNGV. The sequence was collected from a woman in her 50s with acute or convalescent COVID-19. V is TRBV11-2 and J is TRBJ2-2; TRBD2 might be the D (6 bases). Sequencing was carried out using peripheral blood. The CDR3 spells CASSPTRLTGELFF. CDR3 in DNA: TGTGCCAGCAGTCCGACTAGGCTGACCGGGGAGCTGTTTTTT. Full variable domain (rest looked up from reference TRBV11-2 and TRBJ2-2): EAGVAQSPRYKIIEKRQSVAFWCNPISGHATLYWYQQILGQGPKLLIQFQNNGVVDDSQLPKDRFSAERLKGVDSTLKIQPAKLEDSAVYLCASSPTRLTGELFFGEGSRLTVL.